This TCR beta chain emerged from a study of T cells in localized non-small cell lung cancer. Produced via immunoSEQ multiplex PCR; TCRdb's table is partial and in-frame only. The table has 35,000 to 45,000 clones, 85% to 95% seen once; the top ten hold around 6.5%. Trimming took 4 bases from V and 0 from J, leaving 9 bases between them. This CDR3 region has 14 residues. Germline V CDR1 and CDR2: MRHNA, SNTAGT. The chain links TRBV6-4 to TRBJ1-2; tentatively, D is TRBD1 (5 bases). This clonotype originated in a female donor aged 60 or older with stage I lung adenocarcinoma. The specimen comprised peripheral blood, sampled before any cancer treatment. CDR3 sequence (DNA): TGTGCCAGCAGTGGGGGGAATGCTAACTATGGCTACACCTTC. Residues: CASSGGNANYGYTF.